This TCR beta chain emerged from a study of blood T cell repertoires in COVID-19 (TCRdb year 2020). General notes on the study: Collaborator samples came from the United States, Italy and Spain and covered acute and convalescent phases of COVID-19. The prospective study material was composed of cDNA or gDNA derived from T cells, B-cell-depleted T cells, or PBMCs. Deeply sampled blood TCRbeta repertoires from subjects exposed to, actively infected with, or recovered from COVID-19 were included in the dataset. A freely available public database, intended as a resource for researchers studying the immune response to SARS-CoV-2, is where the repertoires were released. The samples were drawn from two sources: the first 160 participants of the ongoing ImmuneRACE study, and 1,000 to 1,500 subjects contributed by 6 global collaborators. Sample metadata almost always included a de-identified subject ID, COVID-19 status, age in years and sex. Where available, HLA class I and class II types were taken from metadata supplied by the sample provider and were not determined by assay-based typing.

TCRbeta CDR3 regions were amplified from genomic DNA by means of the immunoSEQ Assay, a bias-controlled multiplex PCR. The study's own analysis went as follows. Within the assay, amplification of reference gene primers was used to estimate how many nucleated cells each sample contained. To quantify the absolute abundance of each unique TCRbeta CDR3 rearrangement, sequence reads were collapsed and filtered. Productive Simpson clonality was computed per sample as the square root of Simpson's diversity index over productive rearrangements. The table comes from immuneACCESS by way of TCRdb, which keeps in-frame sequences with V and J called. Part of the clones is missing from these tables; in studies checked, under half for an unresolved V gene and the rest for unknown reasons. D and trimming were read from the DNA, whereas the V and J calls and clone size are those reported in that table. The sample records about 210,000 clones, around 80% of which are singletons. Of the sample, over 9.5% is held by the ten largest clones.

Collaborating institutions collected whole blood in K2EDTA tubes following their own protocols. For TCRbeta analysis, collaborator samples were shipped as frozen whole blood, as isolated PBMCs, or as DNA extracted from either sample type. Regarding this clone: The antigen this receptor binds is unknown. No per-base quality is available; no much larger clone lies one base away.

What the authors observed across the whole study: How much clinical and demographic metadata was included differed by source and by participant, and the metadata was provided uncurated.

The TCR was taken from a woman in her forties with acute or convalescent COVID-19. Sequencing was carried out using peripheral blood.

The CDR3 in this case is CASSWDWNTEAFF. The nucleotide sequence is given as TGTGCCAGCAGTTGGGACTGGAACACTGAAGCTTTCTTT. The chain joins TRBV11-2 to TRBJ1-1; a tentative D call is TRBD1 (5 bases match). The CDR1 and CDR2 encoded by the germline V gene are SGHAT and FQNNGV. Trimming costs V 6 bases and J 1 base, and their ends lie 9 bases apart. Reading from cysteine to phenylalanine, the CDR3 counts 13 amino acids. Solely the CDR3 DNA is kept, with 39 bases framed from the first base.